This T cell receptor (beta chain) was captured in a study of T cells in Graves' hyperthyroidism and ophthalmopathy. TCR beta CDR3 region amplification was performed from RNA transcripts. HTBI primers drove first-round RT-PCR of the TCR CDR3. TCRdb reprocessed the multiplex PCR reads via MiXCR and lists one record per CDR3 protein. The profile covers fewer than 450,000 distinct CDR3 sequences, with roughly a sixth appearing a single time and roughly 35% taken by the ten largest. A single count supports this clonotype. There are 13 residues in the CDR3. Trimming removed 2 bases at V and 10 bases at J, with 14 bases between. Per the germline V gene, CDR1 is LGHDT and CDR2 is YNNKEL (reference sequence).

Sequencing was performed on blood. The chain combines TRBV3-1 with TRBJ1-1; D gene ambiguous. The clonotype comes from a woman aged 25 to 45 with Graves' hyperthyroidism that later progressed to Graves' ophthalmopathy. CDR3 protein: CASSQNPGSGAFF. CDR3 DNA sequence: TGTGCCAGCAGCCAAAATCCGGGTAGCGGAGCTTTCTTT.